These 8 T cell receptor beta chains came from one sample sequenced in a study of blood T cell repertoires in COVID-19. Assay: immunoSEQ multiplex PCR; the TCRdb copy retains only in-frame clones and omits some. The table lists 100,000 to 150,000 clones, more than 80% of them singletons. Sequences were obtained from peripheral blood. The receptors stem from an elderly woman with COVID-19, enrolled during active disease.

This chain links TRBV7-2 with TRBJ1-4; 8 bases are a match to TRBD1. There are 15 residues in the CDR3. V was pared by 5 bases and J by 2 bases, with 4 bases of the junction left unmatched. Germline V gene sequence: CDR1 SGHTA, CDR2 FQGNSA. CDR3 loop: CASSPGQGTNEKLFF. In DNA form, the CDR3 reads TGTGCCAGCAGCCCCGGACAGGGCACTAATGAAAAACTGTTTTTT. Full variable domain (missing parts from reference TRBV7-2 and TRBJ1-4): GAGVSQSPSNKVTEKGKDVELRCDPISGHTALYWYRQSLGQGLEFLIYFQGNSAPDKSGLPSDRFSAERTGGSVSTLTIQRTQQEDSAVYLCASSPGQGTNEKLFFGSGTQLSVL.

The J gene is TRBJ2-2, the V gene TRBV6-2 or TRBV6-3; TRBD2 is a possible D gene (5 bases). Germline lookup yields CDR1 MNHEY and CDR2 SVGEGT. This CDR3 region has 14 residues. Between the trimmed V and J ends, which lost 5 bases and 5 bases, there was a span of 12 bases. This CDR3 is CASSKLGLTGELFF. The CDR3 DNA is TGTGCCAGCAGTAAACTAGGACTTACCGGGGAGCTGTTTTTT.

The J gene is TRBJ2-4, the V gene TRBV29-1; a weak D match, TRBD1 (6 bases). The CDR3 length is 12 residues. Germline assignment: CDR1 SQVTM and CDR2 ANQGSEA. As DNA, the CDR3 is TGCAGTGGGGGCGAACAATCTGGCATTCAGTACTTC. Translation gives CSGGEQSGIQYF. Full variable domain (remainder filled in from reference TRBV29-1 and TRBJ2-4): SAVISQKPSRDICQRGTSLTIQCQVDSQVTMMFWYRQQPGQSLTLIATANQGSEATYESGFVIDKFPISRPNLTFSTLTVSNMSPEDSSIYLCSGGEQSGIQYFGAGTRLSVL.

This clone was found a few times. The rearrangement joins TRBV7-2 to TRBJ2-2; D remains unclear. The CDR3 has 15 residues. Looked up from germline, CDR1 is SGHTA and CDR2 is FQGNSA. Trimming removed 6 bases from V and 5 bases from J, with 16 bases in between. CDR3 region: CASSSEPVRTGELFF. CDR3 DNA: TGTGCCAGCAGTTCGGAGCCCGTTAGAACCGGGGAGCTGTTTTTT.

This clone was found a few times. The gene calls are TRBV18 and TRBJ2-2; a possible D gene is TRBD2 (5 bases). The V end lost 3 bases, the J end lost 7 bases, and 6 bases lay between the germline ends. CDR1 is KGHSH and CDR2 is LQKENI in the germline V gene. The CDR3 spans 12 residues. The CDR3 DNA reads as TGTGCCAGCTCACCCCGGGACGGGGAGCTGTTTTTT. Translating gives CASSPRDGELFF. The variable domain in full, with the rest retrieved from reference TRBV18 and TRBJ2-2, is NAGVMQNPRHLVRRRGQEARLRCSPMKGHSHVYWYRQLPEEGLKFMVYLQKENIIDESGMPKERFSAEFPKEGPSILRIQQVVRGDSAAYFCASSPRDGELFFGEGSRLTVL.

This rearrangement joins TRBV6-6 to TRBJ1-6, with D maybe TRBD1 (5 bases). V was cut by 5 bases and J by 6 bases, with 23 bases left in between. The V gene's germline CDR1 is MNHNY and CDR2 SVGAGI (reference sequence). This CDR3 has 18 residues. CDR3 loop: CASSPRWDETGVNSPLHF. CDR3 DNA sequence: TGTGCCAGCAGTCCCCGTTGGGACGAAACGGGGGTTAATTCACCCCTCCACTTT.

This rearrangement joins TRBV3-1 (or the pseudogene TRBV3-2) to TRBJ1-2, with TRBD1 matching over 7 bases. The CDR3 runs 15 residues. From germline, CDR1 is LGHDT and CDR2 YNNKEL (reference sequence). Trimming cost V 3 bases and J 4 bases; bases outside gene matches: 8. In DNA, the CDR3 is TGTGCCAGCAGCCACGCGGACAGGTTTGGCTATGGCTACACCTTC. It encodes CASSHADRFGYGYTF.

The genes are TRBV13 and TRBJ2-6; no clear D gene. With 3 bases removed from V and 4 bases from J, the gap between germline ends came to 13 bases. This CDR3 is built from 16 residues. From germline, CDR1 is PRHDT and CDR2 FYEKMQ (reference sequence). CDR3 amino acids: CASSFKLATGANVLTF. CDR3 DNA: TGTGCCAGCAGCTTCAAATTGGCCACCGGGGCCAACGTCCTGACTTTC. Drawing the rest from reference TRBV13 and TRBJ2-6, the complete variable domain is AAGVIQSPRHLIKEKRETATLKCYPIPRHDTVYWYQQGPGQDPQFLISFYEKMQSDKGSIPDRFSAQQFSDYHSELNMSSLELGDSALYFCASSFKLATGANVLTFGAGSRLTVL.